The 18 T cell receptor beta chains in this list originate from one sample, sequenced in a study of control samples from healthy donors and cancer patients. Using immunoSEQ multiplex PCR, the repertoire was profiled, and TCRdb retains in-frame clones only, with some absent. In the table there are about 96,000 clones, just over 90% of which are singletons. Material for sequencing was blood. All receptors come from a man aged 18 to 29 in good health.

The chain has TRBV3-1 (or the pseudogene TRBV3-2) and TRBJ2-2; D remains ambiguous. Germline V gives CDR1 LGHDT, CDR2 YNNKEL (reference sequence). This CDR3 spans 15 amino acids. Trimming took 0 bases from V and 1 from J, leaving 6 bases between them. CDR3: CASSQEEWNTGELFF. The CDR3 DNA is TGTGCCAGCAGCCAAGAGGAGTGGAACACCGGGGAGCTGTTTTTT.

V and J are TRBV30 and TRBJ1-5; D is unclear. The V gene's germline CDR1 is GTSNPN and CDR2 SVGIG (reference sequence). CDR3 length: 14 amino acids. The germline V and J ends were trimmed by 2 bases and 3 bases, with 11 bases remaining between them. For the CDR3, the DNA is TGTGCCTGGAGTAACACAGCTAACAATCAGCCCCAGCATTTT. It is translated as CAWSNTANNQPQHF.

V is TRBV6-4 and J is TRBJ1-1, with D uncertain. CDR3 length: 14 residues. V lost 6 bases and J lost 5, with 16 bases in between. The germline V gene has CDR1 MRHNA and CDR2 SNTAGT. CDR3 DNA: TGTGCCAGCAGGCGGACCGCGGAGGGTACTGAAGCTTTCTTT. Translation gives CASRRTAEGTEAFF.

This chain joins TRBV21-1 and TRBJ2-5; the tabulated D call, TRBD2, remains unverified against the DNA. TRBV21-1 is a known pseudogene. This CDR3 comprises 18 residues. CDR3 in DNA: TGTGCCAGCAGCAAAAGGGTCCGAGCGGGAGGGCCTAAAGAGACCCAGTACTTC. Translating it yields CASSKRVRAGGPKETQYF.

J is TRBJ1-2 and V is TRBV4-3, with D possibly matching TRBD1 (6 bases). CDR3 length equals 16 residues. Germline assignment: CDR1 LGHNA and CDR2 YSLEER. The V end lost 0 bases, the J end lost 5 bases, and 16 bases lay between the germline ends. The CDR3 DNA reads TGCGCCAGCAGCCAAGAGAACAGGGATAGATCTTATGGCTACACCTTC. Translated: CASSQENRDRSYGYTF.

The genes are TRBV7-9 and TRBJ1-5; D possibly corresponds to TRBD1 (6 bases). The CDR3 runs to 13 residues. In germline, CDR1 is SEHNR, CDR2 FQNEAQ (reference sequence). V lost 5 bases and J lost 6, with 11 bases in between. In DNA form, the CDR3 reads TGTGCCAGCAGCGAACGGGGGGCTCAGCCCCAGCATTTT. This sequence encodes CASSERGAQPQHF.

As DNA, the CDR3 is TGTGCCAGCAGCCAAGATAGTAGGGTCTGGAGGGATACGCAGTATTTT. As protein: CASSQDSRVWRDTQYF. The genes are TRBV3-1 (or the pseudogene TRBV3-2) and TRBJ2-3; TRBD2 is a possible D gene (5 bases). Germline V gives CDR1 LGHDT, CDR2 YNNKEL (reference sequence). Trimming removed 0 bases from V and 6 bases from J, with 16 bases in between. The CDR3 is made up of 16 amino acids.

This clone was observed a handful of times. The rearrangement uses TRBV9 and TRBJ1-5; tentative D call: TRBD1 (5 bases). Germline V gene data show CDR1 as SGDLS and CDR2 as YYNGEE. Trimming removed 0 bases at V and 10 bases at J, with 14 bases between. This CDR3 has 14 amino acids. The CDR3 DNA is TGTGCCAGCAGCGTAGCTGACAGTTATAGCCCCCAGCATTTT. As protein: CASSVADSYSPQHF.

The chain carries TRBV3-1 (or the pseudogene TRBV3-2) and TRBJ1-5; D unresolved. With 1 base removed from V and 4 bases from J, the gap between germline ends came to 2 bases. The length of the CDR3 is 12 residues. The germline V gene has CDR1 LGHDT and CDR2 YNNKEL (reference sequence). The CDR3 nucleotides read TGTGCCAGCAGCCAAGGGAATCAGCCCCAGCATTTT. It specifies CASSQGNQPQHF.

V usage is TRBV11-2 and J usage is TRBJ1-1, with unresolved D. Germline CDR1 and CDR2: SGHAT and FQNNGV. Trimming left V 11 bases short and J 7 bases short, with 17 bases between. CDR3 size: 12 residues. The CDR3 protein is CALTAEGGEAFF. The CDR3 nucleotides read TGTGCCCTGACCGCCGAGGGAGGTGAAGCTTTCTTT.

This clone has only a few counts. The J gene is TRBJ2-3, the V gene TRBV6-1, with 7 nucleotides matching TRBD2. V lost 2 bases, J lost 0 bases, and 2 bases stayed unmatched. Germline CDR1 is MNHNS and CDR2 is SASEGT. There are 15 residues in the CDR3. The CDR3: CASSESGASTDTQYF. In nucleotides, the CDR3 is TGTGCCAGCAGTGAAAGCGGGGCTAGCACAGATACGCAGTATTTT.

The chain employs TRBV11-2 and TRBJ1-2; TRBD1 is a possible D gene (5 bases). Deletions cut 4 bases from V and 4 bases from J, with 19 bases between. This CDR3 spans 16 amino acids. Germline V gene data show CDR1 as SGHAT and CDR2 as FQNNGV. The chain's CDR3 is CASSSRGQGLIYGYTF. CDR3 in DNA: TGTGCCAGCAGCTCACGGGGTCAGGGCCTCATCTATGGCTACACCTTC.

This chain uses TRBV11-2 with TRBJ1-5; D possibly corresponds to TRBD1 (5 bases). This CDR3 has 16 amino acids. Germline V gene data show CDR1 as SGHAT and CDR2 as FQNNGV. V was cut by 0 bases and J by 2 bases, with 11 bases left in between. The CDR3 region has the DNA TGTGCCAGCAGCTTAGATTTGGGAGGGGGCAATCAGCCCCAGCATTTT. It is translated as CASSLDLGGGNQPQHF.

The chain carries TRBV30 and TRBJ2-7; 14 nucleotides agree with TRBD2. The CDR3 loop spans 15 amino acids. CDR1 and CDR2 (germline): GTSNPN, SVGIG (reference sequence). With V trimmed by 0 bases and J by 5 bases, 3 bases remained unmatched. The CDR3 DNA sequence: TGTGCCTGGAGTGTAGGACTAGCGGGAGGAAACGAGCAGTACTTC. Translating gives CAWSVGLAGGNEQYF.

This chain connects TRBV19 to TRBJ2-2; TRBD2 matches 11 bases. CDR3 length: 14 amino acids. V lost 3 bases to trimming and J lost 10 bases; unmatched junction nucleotides: 4. The germline gives CDR1 LNHDA, CDR2 SQIVND (reference sequence). The CDR3 is CASSMSSGGVELFF. CDR3 in DNA: TGTGCCAGTAGTATGAGTAGCGGGGGGGTGGAGCTGTTTTTT.

A single count supports this clone. CDR3 DNA: TGTGCCAGCAGCCCGACTAGCGGTTCCTACGAGCAGTACTTC. It codes for CASSPTSGSYEQYF. The V call is TRBV6-5, the J call TRBJ2-7; 9 nucleotides align to TRBD2. J gave up 1 base and V 6 bases, and 4 bases lay outside the gene matches. Per germline, CDR1 MNHEY and CDR2 SVGAGI. The CDR3 sequence is 14 residues long.

This chain uses TRBV18 with TRBJ1-2, with D tentatively TRBD1 (6 bases). Germline V lookup: CDR1 KGHSH, CDR2 LQKENI. Trimming took off 3 bases at V and 4 bases at J, with 15 bases between the two ends. The CDR3 sequence is 15 residues long. CDR3 in amino acids: CASSPLYREIYGYTF. DNA of the CDR3: TGTGCCAGCTCACCCCTGTACAGGGAGATCTATGGCTACACCTTC. The variable domain in full, completed from reference TRBV18 and TRBJ1-2, reads NAGVMQNPRHLVRRRGQEARLRCSPMKGHSHVYWYRQLPEEGLKFMVYLQKENIIDESGMPKERFSAEFPKEGPSILRIQQVVRGDSAAYFCASSPLYREIYGYTFGSGTRLTVV.

The V call is TRBV5-6, the J call TRBJ2-7, with D possibly TRBD2 on 5 matching bases. The CDR3 is made up of 15 amino acids. The V gene's germline CDR1 is SGHDT and CDR2 YYEEEE. The ends were cut back, 1 base at V and 0 bases at J, with 11 bases in the middle. The CDR3 sequence is CASSLWQRSSYEQYF. Here the CDR3 DNA reads TGTGCCAGCAGCTTGTGGCAGCGGAGCTCCTACGAGCAGTACTTC.